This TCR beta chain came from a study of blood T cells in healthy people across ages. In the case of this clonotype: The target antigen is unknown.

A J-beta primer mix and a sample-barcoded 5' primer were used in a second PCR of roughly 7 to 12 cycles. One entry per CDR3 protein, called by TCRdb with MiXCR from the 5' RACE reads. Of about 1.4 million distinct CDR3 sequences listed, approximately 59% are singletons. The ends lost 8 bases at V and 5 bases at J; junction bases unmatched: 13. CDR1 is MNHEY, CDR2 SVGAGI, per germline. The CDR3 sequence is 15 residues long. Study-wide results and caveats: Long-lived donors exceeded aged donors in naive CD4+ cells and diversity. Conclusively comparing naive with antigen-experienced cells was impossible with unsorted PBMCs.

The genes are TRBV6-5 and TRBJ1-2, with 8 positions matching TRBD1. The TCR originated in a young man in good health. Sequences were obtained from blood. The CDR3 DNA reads TGTGCCAGCGCGGGGGATCGGACAGGGCTATATGGCTACACCTTC. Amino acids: CASAGDRTGLYGYTF.